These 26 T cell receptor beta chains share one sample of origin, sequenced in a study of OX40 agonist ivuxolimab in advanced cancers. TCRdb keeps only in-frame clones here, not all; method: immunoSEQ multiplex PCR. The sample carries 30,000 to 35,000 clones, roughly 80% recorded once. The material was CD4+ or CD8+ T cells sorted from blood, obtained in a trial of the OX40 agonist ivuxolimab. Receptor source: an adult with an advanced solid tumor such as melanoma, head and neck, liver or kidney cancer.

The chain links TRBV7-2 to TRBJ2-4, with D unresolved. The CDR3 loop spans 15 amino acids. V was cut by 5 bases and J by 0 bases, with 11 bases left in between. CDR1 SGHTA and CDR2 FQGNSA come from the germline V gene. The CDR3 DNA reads TGTGCCAGCAGCCCCCCCCATGTAGCCAAAAACATTCAGTACTTC. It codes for CASSPPHVAKNIQYF.

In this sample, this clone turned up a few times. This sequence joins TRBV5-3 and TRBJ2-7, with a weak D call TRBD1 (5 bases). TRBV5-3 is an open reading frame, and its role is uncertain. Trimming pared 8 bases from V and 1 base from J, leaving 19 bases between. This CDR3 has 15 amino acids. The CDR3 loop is CASSTSTESSYEQYF. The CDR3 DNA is TGTGCCAGCTCAACCTCGACAGAATCATCCTACGAGCAGTACTTC.

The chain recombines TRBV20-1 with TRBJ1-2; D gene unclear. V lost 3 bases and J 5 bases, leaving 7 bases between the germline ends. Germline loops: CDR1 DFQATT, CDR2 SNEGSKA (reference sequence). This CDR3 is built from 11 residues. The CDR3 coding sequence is TGCAGTGCTAGCGACGGGTATGGCTACACCTTC. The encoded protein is CSASDGYGYTF.

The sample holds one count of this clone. The CDR3 loop reads CAWSAGENSPLHF. The CDR3, as DNA: TGTGCCTGGAGTGCGGGGGAGAATTCACCCCTCCACTTT. The chain is built from TRBV30 and TRBJ1-6; TRBD1 is a possible D gene (5 bases). With 1 base removed from V and 7 bases from J, the gap between germline ends came to 8 bases. Germline V gene data show CDR1 as GTSNPN and CDR2 as SVGIG (reference sequence). CDR3 length: 13 residues.

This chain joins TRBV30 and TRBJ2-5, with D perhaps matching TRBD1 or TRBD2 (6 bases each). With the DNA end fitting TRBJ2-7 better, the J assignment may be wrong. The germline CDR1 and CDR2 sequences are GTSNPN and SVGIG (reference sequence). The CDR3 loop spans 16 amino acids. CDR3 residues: CAWSVRGQTYSYEQYF. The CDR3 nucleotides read TGTGCCTGGAGTGTACGGGGGCAAACTTACTCCTACGAGCAGTACTTC.

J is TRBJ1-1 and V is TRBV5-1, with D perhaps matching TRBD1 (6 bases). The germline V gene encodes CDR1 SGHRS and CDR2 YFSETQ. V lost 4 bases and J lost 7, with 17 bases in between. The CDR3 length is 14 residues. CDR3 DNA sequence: TGCGCCAGCAGCCCGGAGGGGGTGCAGGGTGAAGCTTTCTTT. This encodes CASSPEGVQGEAFF.

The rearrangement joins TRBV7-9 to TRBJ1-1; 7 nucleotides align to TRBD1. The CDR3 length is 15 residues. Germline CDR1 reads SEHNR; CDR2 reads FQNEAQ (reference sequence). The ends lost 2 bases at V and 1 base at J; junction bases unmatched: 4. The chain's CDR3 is CASSLNRGRNTEAFF. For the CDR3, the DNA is TGTGCCAGCAGCTTAAACAGGGGCAGGAACACTGAAGCTTTCTTT.

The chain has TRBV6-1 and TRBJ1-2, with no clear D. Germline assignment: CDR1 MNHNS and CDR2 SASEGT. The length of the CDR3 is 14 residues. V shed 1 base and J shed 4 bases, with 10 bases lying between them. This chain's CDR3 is CASSEEGRIYGYTF. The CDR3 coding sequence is TGTGCCAGCAGTGAAGAGGGCAGGATCTATGGCTACACCTTC.

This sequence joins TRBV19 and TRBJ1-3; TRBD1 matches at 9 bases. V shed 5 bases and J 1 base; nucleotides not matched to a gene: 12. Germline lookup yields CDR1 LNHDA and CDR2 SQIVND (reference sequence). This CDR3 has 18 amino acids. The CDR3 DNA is TGTGCCAGTAGTGTAACCGGGACAGGGACCTCGTCTGGAAACACCATATATTTT. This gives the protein CASSVTGTGTSSGNTIYF.

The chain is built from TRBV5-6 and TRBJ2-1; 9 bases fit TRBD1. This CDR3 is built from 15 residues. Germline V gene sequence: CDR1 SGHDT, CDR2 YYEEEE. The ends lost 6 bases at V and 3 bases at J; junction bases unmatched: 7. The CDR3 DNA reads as TGTGCCAGCACACAGACGGGACAGGGCTACAATGAGCAGTTCTTC. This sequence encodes CASTQTGQGYNEQFF. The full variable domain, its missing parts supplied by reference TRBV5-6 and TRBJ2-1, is DAGVTQSPTHLIKTRGQQVTLRCSPKSGHDTVSWYQQALGQGPQFIFQYYEEEERQRGNFPDRFSGHQFPNYSSELNVNALLLGDSALYLCASTQTGQGYNEQFFGPGTRLTVL.

The CDR3 DNA reads as TGTGCCAGCGGTCCAGGAGGGTTGGGGGGAGAGACCCAGTACTTC. It specifies CASGPGGLGGETQYF. J is TRBJ2-5 and V is TRBV25-1; perhaps TRBD2 as D (6 bases). This CDR3 is 15 amino acids long. Germline loops: CDR1 MGHDK, CDR2 SYGVNS. V gave up 8 bases and J gave up 4 bases, with 20 bases separating them.

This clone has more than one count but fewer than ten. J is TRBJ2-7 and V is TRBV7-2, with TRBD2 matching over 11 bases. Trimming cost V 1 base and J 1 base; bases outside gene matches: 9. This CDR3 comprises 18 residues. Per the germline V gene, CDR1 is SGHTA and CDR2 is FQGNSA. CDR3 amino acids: CASSLGTSGRRLSYEQYF. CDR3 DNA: TGTGCCAGCAGCTTAGGGACTAGCGGGCGCCGGCTATCCTACGAGCAGTACTTC.

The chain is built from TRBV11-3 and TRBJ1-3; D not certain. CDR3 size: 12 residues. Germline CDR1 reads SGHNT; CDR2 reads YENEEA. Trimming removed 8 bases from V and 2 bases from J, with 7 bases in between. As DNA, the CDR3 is TGTGCCAGCCTATCTACTGGAAACACCATATATTTT. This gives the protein CASLSTGNTIYF.

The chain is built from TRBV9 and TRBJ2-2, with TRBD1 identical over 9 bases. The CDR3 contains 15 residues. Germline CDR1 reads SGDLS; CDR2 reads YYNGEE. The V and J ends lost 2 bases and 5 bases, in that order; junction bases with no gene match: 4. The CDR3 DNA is TGTGCCAGCAGCGTCCTGACAGGGGGGACCGGGGAGCTGTTTTTT. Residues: CASSVLTGGTGELFF. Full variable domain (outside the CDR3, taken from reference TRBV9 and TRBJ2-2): DSGVTQTPKHLITATGQRVTLRCSPRSGDLSVYWYQQSLDQGLQFLIQYYNGEERAKGNILERFSAQQFPDLHSELNLSSLELGDSALYFCASSVLTGGTGELFFGEGSRLTVL.

CDR3 amino acids: CASSPQGTGAFSGNTIYF. Written as DNA, the CDR3 is TGTGCCAGCAGCCCACAAGGGACAGGGGCCTTCTCTGGAAACACCATATATTTT. The chain recombines TRBV7-8 with TRBJ1-3; 10 positions match TRBD1. V was pared by 5 bases and J by 0 bases, with 10 bases of the junction left unmatched. The CDR3 consists of 18 residues. Germline assignment: CDR1 SGHVS and CDR2 FQNEAQ.

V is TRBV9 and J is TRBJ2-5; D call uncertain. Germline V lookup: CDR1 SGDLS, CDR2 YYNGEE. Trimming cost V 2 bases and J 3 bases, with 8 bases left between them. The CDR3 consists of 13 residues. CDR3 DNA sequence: TGTGCCAGCAGCGTCCGGTTGGAAGAGACCCAGTACTTC. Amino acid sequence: CASSVRLEETQYF.

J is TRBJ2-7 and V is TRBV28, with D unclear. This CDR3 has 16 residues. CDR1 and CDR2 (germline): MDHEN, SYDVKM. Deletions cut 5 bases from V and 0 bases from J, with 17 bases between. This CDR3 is CASSPRRAATSYEQYF. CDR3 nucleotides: TGTGCCAGCAGTCCCAGGAGAGCCGCGACCTCCTACGAGCAGTACTTC.

CDR3 bases: TGTGCCAGCAGCGTTGGGACAGGGGAGGCATTTAATGAAAAACTGTTTTTT. Protein product: CASSVGTGEAFNEKLFF. V gene TRBV9 combines with J gene TRBJ1-4, with 10 nucleotides matching TRBD1. CDR1 and CDR2 from the germline V gene are SGDLS and YYNGEE. J gave up 4 bases and V 2 bases, and 8 bases lay outside the gene matches. The CDR3 consists of 17 residues.

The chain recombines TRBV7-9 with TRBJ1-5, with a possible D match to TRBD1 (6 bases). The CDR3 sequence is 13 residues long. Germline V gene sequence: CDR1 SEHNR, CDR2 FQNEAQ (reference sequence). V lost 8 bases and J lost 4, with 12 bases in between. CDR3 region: CASEGGANQPQHF. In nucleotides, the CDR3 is TGTGCCAGCGAAGGGGGGGCAAATCAGCCCCAGCATTTT.

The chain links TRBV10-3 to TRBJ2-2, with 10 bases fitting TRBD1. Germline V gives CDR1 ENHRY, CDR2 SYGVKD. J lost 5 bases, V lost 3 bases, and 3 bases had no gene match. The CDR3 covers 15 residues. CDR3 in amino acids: CAISDGQGETGELFF. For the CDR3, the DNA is TGTGCCATCAGTGACGGACAGGGGGAGACCGGGGAGCTGTTTTTT.

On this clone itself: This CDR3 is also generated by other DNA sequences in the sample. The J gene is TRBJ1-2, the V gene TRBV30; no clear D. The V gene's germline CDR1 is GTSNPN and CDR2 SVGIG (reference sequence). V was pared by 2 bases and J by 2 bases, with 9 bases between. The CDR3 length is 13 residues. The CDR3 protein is CAWSLTGNYGYTF. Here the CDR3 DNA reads TGTGCCTGGAGTTTGACGGGAAACTATGGCTACACCTTC.

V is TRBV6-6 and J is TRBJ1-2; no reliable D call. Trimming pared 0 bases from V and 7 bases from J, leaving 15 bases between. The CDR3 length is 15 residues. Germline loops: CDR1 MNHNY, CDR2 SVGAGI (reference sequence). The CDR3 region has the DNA TGTGCCAGCAGTTACTCAGGCGGACTGGGGTCTGGCTACACCTTC. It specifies CASSYSGGLGSGYTF.

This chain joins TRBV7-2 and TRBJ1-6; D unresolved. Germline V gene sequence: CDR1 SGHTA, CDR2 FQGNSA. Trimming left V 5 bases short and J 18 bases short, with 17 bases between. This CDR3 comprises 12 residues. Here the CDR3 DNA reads TGTGCCAGCAGCCCGGACGACGGACTAAGCCACTTT. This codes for CASSPDDGLSHF. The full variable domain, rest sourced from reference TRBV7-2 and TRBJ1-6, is GAGVSQSPSNKVTEKGKDVELRCDPISGHTALYWYRQSLGQGLEFLIYFQGNSAPDKSGLPSDRFSAERTGGSVSTLTIQRTQQEDSAVYLCASSPDDGLSHFGNGTRLTVT.

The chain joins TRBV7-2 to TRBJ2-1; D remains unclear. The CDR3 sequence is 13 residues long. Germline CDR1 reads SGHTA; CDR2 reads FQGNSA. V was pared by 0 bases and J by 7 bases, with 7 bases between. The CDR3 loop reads CASSLALPNEQFF. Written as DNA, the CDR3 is TGTGCCAGCAGCTTAGCGCTCCCTAATGAGCAGTTCTTC.

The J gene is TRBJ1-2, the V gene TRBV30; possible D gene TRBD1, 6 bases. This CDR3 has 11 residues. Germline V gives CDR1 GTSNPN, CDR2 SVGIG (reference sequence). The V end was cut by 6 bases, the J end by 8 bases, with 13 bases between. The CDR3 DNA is TGTGCCTGTGGGACACCGGGAGGCTACACCTTC. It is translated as CACGTPGGYTF.

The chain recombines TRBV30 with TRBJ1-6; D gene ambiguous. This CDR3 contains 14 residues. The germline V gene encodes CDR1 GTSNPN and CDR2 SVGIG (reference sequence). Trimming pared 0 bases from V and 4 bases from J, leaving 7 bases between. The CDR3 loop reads CAWSVQRYNSPLHF. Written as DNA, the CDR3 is TGTGCCTGGAGTGTACAAAGGTATAATTCACCCCTCCACTTT.